What follows are 32 T cell receptor beta chains derived from one specimen sequenced in a study of blood T cell repertoires in COVID-19. Libraries were prepared by immunoSEQ multiplex PCR; TCRdb keeps only in-frame clonotypes and omits some of them. The sample lists just over 250,000 clones, around nine tenths seen once, with about 10% in the top ten. Sequenced input: peripheral blood. These receptors originate from a middle-aged man who had recovered from COVID-19.

The chain links TRBV6-4 to TRBJ2-1; D not certain. Germline loops: CDR1 MRHNA, CDR2 SNTAGT. The CDR3 loop spans 17 amino acids. V was pared by 3 bases and J by 0 bases, with 15 bases between. The CDR3 region is CASSELPTESSYNEQFF. The CDR3 DNA reads TGTGCCAGCAGTGAGCTGCCAACCGAGAGCTCCTACAATGAGCAGTTCTTC.

The chain has TRBV28 and TRBJ2-7; 8 nucleotides align to TRBD1. J was trimmed by 4 bases and V by 2 bases; bases with no gene match: 1. The CDR3 is 13 amino acids. Germline V gene sequence: CDR1 MDHEN, CDR2 SYDVKM. CDR3 bases: TGTGCCAGCAGTTTAGACAGGGGATACGAGCAGTACTTC. Amino acids: CASSLDRGYEQYF.

This chain joins TRBV5-6 and TRBJ2-2, with TRBD2 matching 16 bases. The length of the CDR3 is 18 residues. From germline, CDR1 is SGHDT and CDR2 YYEEEE. The V gene end was trimmed by 3 bases and the J gene end by 6 bases; junction bases not matched to a gene: 8. The CDR3 nucleotides read TGTGCCAGCAGCTGGACCGGGACTAGCGGGAGGGCAGCCGGGGAGCTGTTTTTT. It codes for CASSWTGTSGRAAGELFF.

Points on this clone: A junction boundary mismatches the germline segment, possibly from a read error. The V and J genes are TRBV6-1 and TRBJ1-1; D uncertain. CDR3 size: 17 residues. Germline lookup yields CDR1 MNHNS and CDR2 SASEGT. CDR3 amino acids: CASSEGSHRTKNTEAFF. CDR3 bases: TGTGCCAGCAGCGAAGGGTCCCACCGTACAAAAAACACTGAAGCTTTCTTT.

This chain uses TRBV7-2 with TRBJ2-1; D is unresolved. From germline, CDR1 is SGHTA and CDR2 FQGNSA. Trimming cost V 1 base and J 5 bases, with 9 bases left between them. The CDR3 sequence is 14 residues long. CDR3 coding DNA: TGTGCCAGCAGCTTAGTTGGTAACAACAATGAGCAGTTCTTC. Translation gives CASSLVGNNNEQFF.

This clone showed up just a few times. V usage is TRBV6-2 or TRBV6-3 and J usage is TRBJ2-1, with 9 bases that match TRBD2. V trimming: 1 base; J trimming: 3 bases; junction bases outside the gene matches: 7. Germline CDR1 reads MNHEY; CDR2 reads SVGEGT. This CDR3 region has 17 residues. The DNA for the CDR3 is TGTGCCAGCAGTTACTTCCGCGGGAGGGCTAACTACAATGAGCAGTTCTTC. Translating it yields CASSYFRGRANYNEQFF.

This chain connects TRBV6-2 or TRBV6-3 to TRBJ2-5; possibly TRBD1 for D (6 bases). CDR1 is MNHEY and CDR2 is SVGEGT in the germline V gene. The CDR3 has 17 amino acids. V lost 0 bases, J lost 5 bases, and 19 bases lay in between. The CDR3 sequence is CASSYSRTPTGYETQYF. CDR3 DNA: TGTGCCAGCAGTTACTCGAGGACCCCCACAGGGTACGAGACCCAGTACTTC.

This rearrangement joins TRBV7-2 to TRBJ2-1; D remains unclear. Trimming took off 7 bases at V and 8 bases at J, with 9 bases between the two ends. This CDR3 spans 11 amino acids. Germline V lookup: CDR1 SGHTA, CDR2 FQGNSA. The CDR3 DNA follows: TGTGCCAGCACCCAGGCCCATGAGCAGTTCTTC. Translating it yields CASTQAHEQFF.

The chain joins TRBV5-1 to TRBJ1-4; D is undetermined. Germline V gene data show CDR1 as SGHRS and CDR2 as YFSETQ. Trimming shortened V by 1 base and J by 4 bases, and 8 bases separated the two germline ends. The CDR3 has 14 amino acids. CDR3 in DNA: TGCGCCAGCAGCTTGTGGCAGGATAATGAAAAACTGTTTTTT. Translated, it gives CASSLWQDNEKLFF.

The V gene is TRBV19, the J gene TRBJ2-7; TRBD1 might be the D (6 bases). Germline CDR1 LNHDA, CDR2 SQIVND (reference sequence). The V gene lost 5 bases and the J gene lost 0 bases, with 11 bases spanning the gap. The length of the CDR3 is 14 residues. In nucleotides, the CDR3 is TGTGCCAGTAGTTCACGGACAGACTCCTACGAGCAGTACTTC. Its translation: CASSSRTDSYEQYF.

The V and J genes are TRBV10-3 and TRBJ2-1; 7 bases are a match to TRBD2. The V gene's germline CDR1 is ENHRY and CDR2 SYGVKD. CDR3 size: 13 residues. With V trimmed by 10 bases and J by 4 bases, 7 bases remained unmatched. CDR3: CATGLVLYNEQFF. CDR3 DNA: TGTGCCACTGGACTAGTCTTATACAATGAGCAGTTCTTC.

This sequence joins TRBV3-1 (or the pseudogene TRBV3-2) and TRBJ1-2; 7 bases line up with TRBD1. After removal of 5 bases from V and 2 bases from J, the junction contained 8 bases not matched to a gene. From germline, CDR1 is LGHDT and CDR2 YNNKEL (reference sequence). This CDR3 region has 15 residues. The CDR3: CASSRGEGANYGYTF. The CDR3 DNA reads TGTGCCAGCAGCAGGGGTGAGGGGGCAAACTATGGCTACACCTTC.

This clone appeared once. The genes are TRBV6-6 and TRBJ1-4; TRBD1 matches 8 bases. Germline CDR1 MNHNY, CDR2 SVGAGI (reference sequence). J was trimmed by 4 bases and V by 5 bases; bases with no gene match: 6. There are 15 residues in the CDR3. CDR3 protein: CASSTDRAHNEKLFF. Here the CDR3 DNA reads TGTGCCAGCAGTACGGACAGGGCCCATAATGAAAAACTGTTTTTT.

The J gene is TRBJ2-7, the V gene TRBV5-1; TRBD1 aligns across 10 bases. The CDR3 is 15 amino acids. Per the germline V gene, CDR1 is SGHRS and CDR2 is YFSETQ. V shed 4 bases, J shed 6 bases, and the junction held 10 bases outside the gene matches. CDR3 loop: CASSPAPGQGSEQYF. The CDR3 DNA is TGCGCCAGCAGCCCGGCCCCGGGACAGGGGTCCGAGCAGTACTTC. Supplemented by reference TRBV5-1 and TRBJ2-7, the full variable domain reads KAGVTQTPRYLIKTRGQQVTLSCSPISGHRSVSWYQQTPGQGLQFLFEYFSETQRNKGNFPGRFSGRQFSNSRSEMNVSTLELGDSALYLCASSPAPGQGSEQYFGPGTRLTVT.

The chain couples TRBV2 to TRBJ2-3; TRBD2 might be the D (7 bases). With 7 bases removed from V and 1 base from J, the gap between germline ends came to 12 bases. Germline loops: CDR1 SNHLY, CDR2 FYNNEI. This CDR3 is 14 amino acids long. CDR3 sequence reads: CASTGAGGTDTQYF. The CDR3 DNA is TGTGCCAGCACGGGGGCGGGGGGCACAGATACGCAGTATTTT.

This chain connects TRBV6-6 to TRBJ1-2; a possible D gene is TRBD1 (5 bases). Trimming removed 6 bases at V and 4 bases at J, with 12 bases between. The CDR3 totals 13 residues. Per the germline V gene, CDR1 is MNHNY and CDR2 is SVGAGI (reference sequence). CDR3 region: CASSPGRAYGYTF. The CDR3 region has the DNA TGTGCCAGCAGCCCCGGCAGGGCCTATGGCTACACCTTC.

The rearrangement joins TRBV7-2 to TRBJ2-1, with 8 bases matching TRBD1. Per the germline V gene, CDR1 is SGHTA and CDR2 is FQGNSA. The CDR3 is 12 residues long. V was clipped by 5 bases and J by 9 bases; unmatched bases: 3. CDR3 region: CASSQDRGEQFF. The DNA for the CDR3 is TGTGCCAGCAGCCAAGACAGGGGTGAGCAGTTCTTC.

This clone turned up a few times. The chain couples TRBV18 to TRBJ1-5; D not certain. Per the germline V gene, CDR1 is KGHSH and CDR2 is LQKENI. This CDR3 is built from 14 residues. The V and J ends lost 3 bases and 2 bases respectively, with 8 bases between them. CDR3 amino acids: CASSPGRGNQPQHF. In DNA form, the CDR3 reads TGTGCCAGCTCACCTGGGAGGGGCAATCAGCCCCAGCATTTT.

This chain connects TRBV5-1 to TRBJ1-1, with D unresolved. This CDR3 is 13 amino acids long. Germline loops: CDR1 SGHRS, CDR2 YFSETQ. V was trimmed by 6 bases and J by 1 base, leaving 10 bases between them. The CDR3 loop reads CASTPSGNTEAFF. The CDR3 nucleotides are TGCGCCAGCACCCCTTCGGGGAACACTGAAGCTTTCTTT.

This chain joins TRBV2 and TRBJ1-1, with D unresolved. V gave up 4 bases and J gave up 4 bases, with 10 bases separating them. Germline lookup yields CDR1 SNHLY and CDR2 FYNNEI. The CDR3 covers 13 residues. The CDR3 loop is CASSVSGSTEAFF. CDR3 nucleotides: TGTGCCAGCAGTGTGTCGGGGTCCACTGAAGCTTTCTTT.

This clone was recorded a few times. This chain joins TRBV7-9 and TRBJ2-2, with D hard to call. Trimming shortened V by 9 bases and J by 0 bases, and 11 bases separated the two germline ends. This CDR3 region has 14 residues. CDR1 and CDR2 (germline): SEHNR, FQNEAQ (reference sequence). The chain's CDR3 is CASRGRSNTGELFF. In DNA form, the CDR3 reads TGTGCCAGTAGAGGTCGATCGAACACCGGGGAGCTGTTTTTT.

This clone was detected once. V is TRBV6-2 or TRBV6-3 and J is TRBJ2-2; D is unclear. Germline CDR1 and CDR2: MNHEY and SVGEGT. CDR3 length equals 12 residues. Deletions cut 6 bases from V and 9 bases from J, with 11 bases between. The CDR3 here is CASSRSSRELFF. In DNA form, the CDR3 reads TGTGCCAGCAGCCGCTCTAGTAGGGAGCTGTTTTTT.

This chain connects TRBV4-1 to TRBJ2-7, with D hard to call. CDR1 is MGHRA and CDR2 is YSYEKL in the germline V gene. The CDR3 sequence is 15 residues long. With 1 base removed from V and 0 bases from J, the gap between germline ends came to 10 bases. The CDR3 reads CASSQGYGSSYEQYF. CDR3 in DNA: TGCGCCAGCAGCCAAGGGTACGGTAGCTCCTACGAGCAGTACTTC.

This clone was seen only once. The rearrangement joins TRBV9 to TRBJ1-6; 11 nucleotides agree with TRBD1. The length of the CDR3 is 15 residues. V lost 3 bases and J lost 7; bases outside the gene matches: 3. Germline V gene sequence: CDR1 SGDLS, CDR2 YYNGEE. CDR3: CASSGGQGANSPLHF. In DNA form, the CDR3 reads TGTGCCAGCAGCGGAGGACAGGGGGCCAATTCACCCCTCCACTTT.

V and J are TRBV24-1 and TRBJ2-2; tentative D call: TRBD1 (6 bases). The CDR3 covers 14 residues. Trimming pared 6 bases from V and 6 bases from J, leaving 13 bases between. Germline V CDR1 and CDR2: KGHDR, SFDVKD. The CDR3 DNA sequence: TGTGCCACCAGTTTAACAGGGAGAGCCGGGGAGCTGTTTTTT. Residues: CATSLTGRAGELFF.

V and J are TRBV7-3 and TRBJ2-2; 8 bases are shared with TRBD2. The germline V gene encodes CDR1 SGHTA and CDR2 FQGTGA. Losses at the gene ends were 4 bases for V and 0 bases for J; bases not matched to a gene: 1. The CDR3 is 15 residues long. In DNA, the CDR3 is TGTGCCAGCAGCTCCGGGGGGGCGAACACCGGGGAGCTGTTTTTT. The encoded protein is CASSSGGANTGELFF.

This clone occurred once. The rearrangement links TRBV29-1 to TRBJ2-5, with 8 bases that match TRBD1. Germline loops: CDR1 SQVTM, CDR2 ANQGSEA. CDR3 length: 13 residues. Germline trimming cut 5 bases from V and 5 bases from J; bases unmatched to any gene: 7. CDR3 nucleotide sequence: TGCAGCGTTCCCCCAGGGGGCTGGGAGACCCAGTACTTC. Its translation is CSVPPGGWETQYF.

The chain is built from TRBV6-2 or TRBV6-3 and TRBJ2-7; the D gene is possibly TRBD2 (6 bases). Trimming took off 7 bases at V and 2 bases at J, with 15 bases between the two ends. The germline gives CDR1 MNHEY, CDR2 SVGEGT. The CDR3 has 14 amino acids. The DNA of the CDR3 is TGTGCCAGCACCCCCACCCGGGGGACCTACGAGCAGTACTTC. Its translation is CASTPTRGTYEQYF.

This clone was counted once. The chain joins TRBV5-1 to TRBJ2-3, with TRBD1 matching over 11 bases. The germline V gene has CDR1 SGHRS and CDR2 YFSETQ. J lost 2 bases, V lost 0 bases, and 5 bases had no gene match. The CDR3 is 17 residues long. CDR3 in DNA: TGCGCCAGCAGCTTGGTAGGACAGGGGGCAAACACAGATACGCAGTATTTT. Translation gives CASSLVGQGANTDTQYF.

This clone was counted only a few times. The chain combines TRBV27 with TRBJ1-2; maybe TRBD1 (6 bases). Deletions cut 0 bases from V and 5 bases from J, with 7 bases between. Germline V CDR1 and CDR2: MNHEY, SMNVEV (reference sequence). CDR3 length: 13 residues. In DNA form, the CDR3 reads TGTGCCAGCAGTTTATCTACAGGGTATGGCTACACCTTC. This encodes CASSLSTGYGYTF.

The chain recombines TRBV28 with TRBJ1-3; D unclear. Trimming cost V 1 base and J 0 bases, with 4 bases left between them. CDR3 length: 14 amino acids. The germline gives CDR1 MDHEN, CDR2 SYDVKM. The CDR3 here is CASSLYISGNTIYF. CDR3 DNA sequence: TGTGCCAGCAGTTTATATATCTCTGGAAACACCATATATTTT.

The chain joins TRBV18 to TRBJ2-7, with D unclear. Trimming removed 4 bases from V and 6 bases from J, with 13 bases in between. Per the germline V gene, CDR1 is KGHSH and CDR2 is LQKENI. The CDR3 covers 13 residues. The CDR3 nucleotides read TGTGCCAGCTCACTCGCGCGGTCCGGCGAGCAGTACTTC. Translation: CASSLARSGEQYF.